This paragraph covers one T cell receptor (beta chain) sequence. Its matching antigen is unknown. The use of a sample-barcoded 5' primer and a J-beta primer mix characterized a second PCR of roughly 7 to 11 cycles. A tag from a template-switch adaptor with 12 random nucleotides marked each cDNA molecule. MiXCR was run by TCRdb on the 5' RACE reads, yielding one entry per CDR3 protein. The sample holds over 1,200,000 distinct CDR3 sequences, approximately 59% seen once. After removal of 6 bases from V and 3 bases from J, the junction contained 13 bases not matched to a gene. The length of the CDR3 is 17 residues. These data originate in a study of blood T cells in healthy people across ages. Findings and limits, study-wide: Diversity was higher, and naive CD4+ cells more numerous, in long-lived donors than in aged donors. From one million sequenced T cells, diversity estimates were lower bounds.

V gene TRBV12-3 or TRBV12-4 combines with J gene TRBJ2-3, with 9 bases identical to TRBD1. Sequencing was performed on blood. The origin of this receptor is a man younger than 35 in good health. The DNA for the CDR3 is TGTGCCAGCAGACCCGGGACAGGGCTCAGGAAGACAGATACGCAGTATTTT. Translated, it gives CASRPGTGLRKTDTQYF.